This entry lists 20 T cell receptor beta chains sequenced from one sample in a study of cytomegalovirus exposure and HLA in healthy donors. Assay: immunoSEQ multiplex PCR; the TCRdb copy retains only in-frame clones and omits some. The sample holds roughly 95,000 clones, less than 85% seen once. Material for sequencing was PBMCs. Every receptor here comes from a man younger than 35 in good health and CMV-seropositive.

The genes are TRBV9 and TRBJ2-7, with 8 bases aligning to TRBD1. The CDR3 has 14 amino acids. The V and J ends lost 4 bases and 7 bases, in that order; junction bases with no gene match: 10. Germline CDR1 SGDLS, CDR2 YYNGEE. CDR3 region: CASSTGQGFREQYF. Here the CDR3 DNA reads TGTGCCAGCAGCACCGGACAGGGTTTCCGGGAGCAGTACTTC.

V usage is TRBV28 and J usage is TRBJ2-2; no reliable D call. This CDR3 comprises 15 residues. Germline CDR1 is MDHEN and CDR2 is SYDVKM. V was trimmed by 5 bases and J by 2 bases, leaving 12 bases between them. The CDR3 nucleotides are TGTGCCAGCAGTCCATCGACTCTTAACACCGGGGAGCTGTTTTTT. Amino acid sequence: CASSPSTLNTGELFF.

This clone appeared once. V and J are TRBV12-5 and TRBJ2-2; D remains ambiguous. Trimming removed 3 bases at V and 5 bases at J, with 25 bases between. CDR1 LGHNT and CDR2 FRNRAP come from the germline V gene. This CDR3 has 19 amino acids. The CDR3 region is CASGFRPVTPGRLTGELFF. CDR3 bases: TGTGCTAGTGGTTTCCGACCCGTGACCCCAGGTCGGTTGACCGGGGAGCTGTTTTTT.

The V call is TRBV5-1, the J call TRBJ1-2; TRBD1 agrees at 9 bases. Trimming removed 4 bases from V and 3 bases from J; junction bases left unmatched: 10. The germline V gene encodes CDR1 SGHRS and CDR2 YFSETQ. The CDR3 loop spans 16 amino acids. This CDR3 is CASSRTLTGGYYGYTF. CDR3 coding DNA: TGCGCCAGCAGCAGGACTCTCACAGGGGGCTACTATGGCTACACCTTC.

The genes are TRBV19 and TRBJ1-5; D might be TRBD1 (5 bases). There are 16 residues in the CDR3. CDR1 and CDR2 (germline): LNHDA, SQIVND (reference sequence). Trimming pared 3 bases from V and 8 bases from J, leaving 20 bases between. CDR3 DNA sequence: TGTGCCAGTAGTATTTGGTCAGGGTCCTTGTCGGAGCCCCAGCATTTT. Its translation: CASSIWSGSLSEPQHF.

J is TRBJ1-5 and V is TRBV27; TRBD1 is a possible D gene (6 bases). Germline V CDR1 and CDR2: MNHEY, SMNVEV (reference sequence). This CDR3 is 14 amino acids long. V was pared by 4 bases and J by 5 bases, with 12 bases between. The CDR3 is CASSSQGFDQPQHF. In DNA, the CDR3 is TGTGCCAGCAGTTCACAGGGTTTCGATCAGCCCCAGCATTTT.

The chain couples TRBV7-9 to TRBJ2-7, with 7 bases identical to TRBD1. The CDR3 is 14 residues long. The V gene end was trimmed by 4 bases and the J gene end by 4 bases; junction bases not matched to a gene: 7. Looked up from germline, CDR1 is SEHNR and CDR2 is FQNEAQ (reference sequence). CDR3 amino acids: CASSYTPTGYEQYV. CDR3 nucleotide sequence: TGTGCCAGCAGCTACACGCCGACAGGGTACGAGCAGTACGTC.

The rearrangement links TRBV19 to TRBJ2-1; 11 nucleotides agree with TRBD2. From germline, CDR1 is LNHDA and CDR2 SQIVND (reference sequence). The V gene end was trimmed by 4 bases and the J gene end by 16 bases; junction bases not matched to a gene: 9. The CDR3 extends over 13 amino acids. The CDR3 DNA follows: TGTGCCAGTAGTAGGGAATTAGCGGGAGGGGAATTCTTC. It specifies CASSRELAGGEFF.

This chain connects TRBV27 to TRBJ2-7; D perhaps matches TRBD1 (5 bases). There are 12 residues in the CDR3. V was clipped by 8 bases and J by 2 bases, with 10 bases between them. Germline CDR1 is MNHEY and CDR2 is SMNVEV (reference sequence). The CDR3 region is CASGQGPYEQYF. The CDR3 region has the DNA TGTGCCAGCGGGCAGGGCCCCTACGAGCAGTACTTC.

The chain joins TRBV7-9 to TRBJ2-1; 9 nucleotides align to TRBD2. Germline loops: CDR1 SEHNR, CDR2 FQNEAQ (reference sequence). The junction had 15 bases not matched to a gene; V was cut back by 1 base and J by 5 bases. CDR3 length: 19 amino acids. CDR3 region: CASSLGVSLTSGFHNEQFF. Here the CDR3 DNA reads TGTGCCAGCAGCTTAGGGGTCTCGCTGACTAGCGGATTCCACAATGAGCAGTTCTTC. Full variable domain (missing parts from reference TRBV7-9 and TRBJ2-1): DTGVSQNPRHKITKRGQNVTFRCDPISEHNRLYWYRQTLGQGPEFLTYFQNEAQLEKSRLLSDRFSAERPKGSFSTLEIQRTEQGDSAMYLCASSLGVSLTSGFHNEQFFGPGTRLTVL.

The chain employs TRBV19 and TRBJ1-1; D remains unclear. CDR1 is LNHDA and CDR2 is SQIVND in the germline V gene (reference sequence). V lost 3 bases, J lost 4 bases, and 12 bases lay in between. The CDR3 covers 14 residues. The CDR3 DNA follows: TGTGCCAGTAGTATGGGCCCGACGAGCACTGAAGCTTTCTTT. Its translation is CASSMGPTSTEAFF.

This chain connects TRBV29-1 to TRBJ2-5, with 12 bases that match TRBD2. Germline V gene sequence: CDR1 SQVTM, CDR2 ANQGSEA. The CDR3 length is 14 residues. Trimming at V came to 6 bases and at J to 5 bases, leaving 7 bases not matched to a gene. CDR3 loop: CSVAGTSGRETQYF. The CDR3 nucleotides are TGCAGCGTAGCCGGGACTAGCGGGCGGGAGACCCAGTACTTC.

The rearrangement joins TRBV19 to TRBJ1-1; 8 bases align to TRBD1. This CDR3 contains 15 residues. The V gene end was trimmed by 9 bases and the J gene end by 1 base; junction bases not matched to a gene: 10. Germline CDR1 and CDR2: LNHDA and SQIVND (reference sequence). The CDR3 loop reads CASRDRGPPNTEAFF. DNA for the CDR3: TGTGCCAGCCGCGACAGGGGTCCACCGAACACTGAAGCTTTCTTT.

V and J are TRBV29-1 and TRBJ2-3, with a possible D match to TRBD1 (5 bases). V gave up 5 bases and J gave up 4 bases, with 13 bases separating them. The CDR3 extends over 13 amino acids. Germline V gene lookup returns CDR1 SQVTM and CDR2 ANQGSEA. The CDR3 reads CSVRGIGADTQYF. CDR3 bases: TGCAGCGTTAGGGGTATCGGCGCAGATACGCAGTATTTT.

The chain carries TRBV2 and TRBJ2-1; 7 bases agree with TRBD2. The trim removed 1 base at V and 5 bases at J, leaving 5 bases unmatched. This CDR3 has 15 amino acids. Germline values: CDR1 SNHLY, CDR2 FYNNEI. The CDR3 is CASSEEASGNNEQFF. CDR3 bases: TGTGCCAGCAGTGAAGAGGCTAGCGGAAACAATGAGCAGTTCTTC.

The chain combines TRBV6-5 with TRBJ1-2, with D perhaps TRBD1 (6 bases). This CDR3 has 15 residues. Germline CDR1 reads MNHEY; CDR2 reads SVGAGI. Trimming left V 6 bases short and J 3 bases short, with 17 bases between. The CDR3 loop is CASRSLGAGDYGYTF. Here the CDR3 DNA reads TGTGCCAGCAGGTCTCTTGGGGCAGGGGACTATGGCTACACCTTC.

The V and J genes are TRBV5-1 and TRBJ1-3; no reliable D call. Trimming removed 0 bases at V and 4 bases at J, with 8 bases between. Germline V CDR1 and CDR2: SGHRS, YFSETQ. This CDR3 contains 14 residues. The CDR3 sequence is CASSLAGYGNTIYF. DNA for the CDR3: TGCGCCAGCAGCTTGGCGGGTTACGGAAACACCATATATTTT.

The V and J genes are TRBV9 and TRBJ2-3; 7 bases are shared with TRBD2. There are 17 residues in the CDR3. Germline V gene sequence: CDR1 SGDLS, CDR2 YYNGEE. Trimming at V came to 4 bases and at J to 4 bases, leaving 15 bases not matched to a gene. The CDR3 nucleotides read TGTGCCAGCAGCTGGGGAGGGGCAGCCTTTAGCGCAGATACGCAGTATTTT. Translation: CASSWGGAAFSADTQYF.

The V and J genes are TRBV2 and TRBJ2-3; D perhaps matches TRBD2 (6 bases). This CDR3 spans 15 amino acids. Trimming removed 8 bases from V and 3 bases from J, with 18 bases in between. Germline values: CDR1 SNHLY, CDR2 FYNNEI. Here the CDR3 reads CASGKGGGSTDTQYF. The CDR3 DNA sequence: TGTGCCAGCGGAAAAGGTGGGGGGAGTACAGATACGCAGTATTTT.

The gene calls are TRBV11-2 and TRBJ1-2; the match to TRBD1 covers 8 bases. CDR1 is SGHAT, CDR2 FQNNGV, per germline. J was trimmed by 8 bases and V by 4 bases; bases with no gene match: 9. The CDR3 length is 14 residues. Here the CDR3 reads CASSSLTGVEGYTF. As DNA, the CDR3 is TGTGCCAGCAGCTCCTTGACAGGGGTCGAGGGCTACACCTTC. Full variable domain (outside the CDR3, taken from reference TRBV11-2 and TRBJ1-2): EAGVAQSPRYKIIEKRQSVAFWCNPISGHATLYWYQQILGQGPKLLIQFQNNGVVDDSQLPKDRFSAERLKGVDSTLKIQPAKLEDSAVYLCASSSLTGVEGYTFGSGTRLTVV.